This T cell receptor beta chain stems from a study of CD4 T cells in relation to SARS-CoV-2 and coronaviruses (dated by TCRdb to the early 2020s). Regarding the research as a whole: In the ViraFEST assay, PBMCs were cultured with antigen for ten to eleven days, after which TCR beta CDR3s were sequenced to identify clonal expansions specific to the antigen. An HIV-1 Nef peptide pool or a culture without peptide was used as the negative reference condition. HLA restriction was mapped for shared crossreactive spike epitopes using patient-derived lymphoblastoid cell lines. The study assessed, at the TCR clonotype level, memory CD4+ T cell crossreactivity between SARS-CoV-2 and common cold coronavirus spike proteins. The Adaptive Biotechnologies TCR-sequencing kit was used to sequence samples from a few pre-COVID donors and the naive versus memory experiments, while other data came from Illumina-based sequencing. Expansion assays from other donors in the study were sequenced with a different, Illumina-based TCR-beta assay.

Preparation of the library involved the immunoSEQ multiplex PCR assay. Under the source paper's analysis protocol: During preprocessing, nonproductive sequences were removed, along with CDR3s that did not begin with C, did not end with F or W, or were shorter than 7 amino acids. Antigen-specific clonotypes were called with the MANAFEST web app, based on expansion relative to reference and other culture wells. A clone counted as positive if significantly expanded in 2 of 3 replicate wells versus the reference culture at FDR below 0.05. Positive clones also required significant expansion versus all other tandem wells and an odds ratio above 5. After three terminal residues were trimmed from each end, CDR3 homology was quantified as pairwise Levenshtein distance using the stringdist R package. TCRdb holds this immuneACCESS table with in-frame rearrangements only. Some clones are missing; in checked studies, unresolved V genes explain under half, and the rest has no known cause. V and J calls and clone size are as listed in that table; D and trimming were resolved from the DNA. Recorded for this sample are around 16,000 clones; 76% of them occurred a single time. The leading ten clones occupy approximately 25% of the sample.

This clone was seen only once. There is no known antigen for this receptor. Base qualities are not recorded, but no much larger clone differs from it by a single base. The CDR3 holds 15 amino acids from the cysteine to the phenylalanine. Left in the record is the CDR3 DNA by itself, 45 bases read in frame from the first base. As encoded in the germline V gene, CDR1 is LGHNA while CDR2 is YNFKEQ. Trimming removed 4 bases from V and 5 bases from J; the gene matches leave 7 bases unexplained. CD4+ T cells from unexposed donors were collected before the COVID-19 pandemic (2011-2018). After about 10 days of culture, CD4+ T cells were isolated with the EasySep CD4+ T cell isolation kit. As cell number allowed, CD4+ T cells from unexposed donors were tested for reactivity to SARS-CoV-2 S and N and to four common cold coronavirus spike pools. Each well held about 2 million PBMCs cultured in IMDM containing about 5.3% human AB serum and 10 IU/ml IL-2. Half of the culture medium was replaced with fresh IL-2-containing medium on days 3 and 7. Each peptide culture condition was generally run in triplicate replicate wells. Leukapheresis product for the unexposed donors was purchased commercially. PBMCs were isolated from leukapheresis product or whole blood by Ficoll-Paque PLUS gradient centrifugation. PBMCs were either cryopreserved at -140°C or used fresh in the expansion assay. The QIAamp Micro DNA Kit was used to extract genomic DNA from the CD4+ T cells.

The research as a whole found: Crossreactivity analysis was centred on spike protein, so crossreactivity against other viral proteins was not assessed. Memory CD4+ clonotypes crossrecognizing SARS-CoV-2 and at least one common cold coronavirus spike were found in 60% to 75% of donors. Small numbers of patients and of tested TCRs were a limitation of the study. Crossreactive clones showed significantly weaker SARS-CoV-2-driven expansion than monoreactive clones, consistent with antigenic imprinting. Because no donor provided both pre-pandemic and post-infection samples, tracing the source of pre-existing responses was limited.

This TCR came from a human donor in good health. The V gene is TRBV4-2 and the J gene is TRBJ2-1; 8 junctional bases match TRBD2. Source material: CD4+ T cells from PBMCs, cultured in vitro. The DNA sequence is given as TGTGCCAGCAGCCTCCGGGAGGGGGGAAACAATGAGCAGTTCTTC. Translated, it gives CASSLREGGNNEQFF.